The 14 T cell receptor beta chains below were found in one sample sequenced in a study of T-cell reconstitution after alpha-beta-depleted transplantation in children. Construction of the TCRbeta library involved unique molecular identifiers. TCRdb passed the PCR reads through MiXCR, listing each CDR3 protein once. Altogether 600,000 to 800,000 distinct CDR3 sequences are present, around 14% being singletons, with the ten largest covering 0.79%. The sample consisted of PBMCs, taken before TCRalphabeta/CD19-depleted stem cell transplant. Receptors originate from a girl aged 2 to 10 with congenital amegakaryocytic thrombocytopenia, due to receive a stem cell transplant.

The chain uses TRBV19 and TRBJ2-1; possibly TRBD2 for D (5 bases). The CDR3 consists of 17 residues. Germline V gene lookup returns CDR1 LNHDA and CDR2 SQIVND (reference sequence). Deletions cut 3 bases from V and 0 bases from J, with 15 bases between. The CDR3 protein is CASSIGGVPPSYNEQFF. The DNA for the CDR3 is TGTGCCAGTAGTATTGGAGGCGTCCCACCCTCCTACAATGAGCAGTTCTTC.

This clonotype appeared many times. The J gene is TRBJ2-3, the V gene TRBV5-1; D not certain. The CDR3 sequence is 14 residues long. V was trimmed by 5 bases and J by 2 bases, leaving 12 bases between them. The germline V gene has CDR1 SGHRS and CDR2 YFSETQ. The CDR3 DNA follows: TGCGCCAGCAGTGTAGGCAGCTTCACAGATACGCAGTATTTT. Amino acid sequence: CASSVGSFTDTQYF. Complete variable domain (other parts from reference TRBV5-1 and TRBJ2-3): KAGVTQTPRYLIKTRGQQVTLSCSPISGHRSVSWYQQTPGQGLQFLFEYFSETQRNKGNFPGRFSGRQFSNSRSEMNVSTLELGDSALYLCASSVGSFTDTQYFGPGTRLTVL.

This clonotype was recorded at least ten times. CDR3 in DNA: TGCAGCGTGCCCCCAGGGGGCTCCTACAATGAGCAGTTCTTC. It codes for CSVPPGGSYNEQFF. This rearrangement joins TRBV29-1 to TRBJ2-1; 7 bases line up with TRBD1. The CDR3 totals 14 residues. Germline V gives CDR1 SQVTM, CDR2 ANQGSEA. The V and J ends lost 6 bases and 0 bases, in that order; junction bases with no gene match: 5.

This clonotype was counted only a few times. V is TRBV6-1 and J is TRBJ2-1; maybe TRBD2 (6 bases). CDR1 and CDR2 (germline): MNHNS, SASEGT. The CDR3 runs 14 residues. Trimming left V 7 bases short and J 7 bases short, with 17 bases between. The CDR3 DNA reads as TGTGCCAGCAAGGAGGGCAGGCGACCAAATGAGCAGTTCTTC. This encodes CASKEGRRPNEQFF.

V and J are TRBV27 and TRBJ2-7; possibly TRBD1 or TRBD2 for D (6 bases each). V gave up 7 bases and J gave up 0 bases, with 16 bases separating them. CDR1 MNHEY and CDR2 SMNVEV come from the germline V gene (reference sequence). This CDR3 is built from 15 residues. Here the CDR3 reads CASTQGQGLSYEQYF. The CDR3 DNA follows: TGTGCCAGCACCCAGGGGCAGGGACTCTCCTACGAGCAGTACTTC.

This clonotype was counted a few times. V and J are TRBV20-1 and TRBJ2-7, with a possible D match to TRBD1 (5 bases). This CDR3 has 15 amino acids. V lost 1 base and J 4 bases, leaving 17 bases between the germline ends. Germline V gene lookup returns CDR1 DFQATT and CDR2 SNEGSKA (reference sequence). The CDR3 nucleotides are TGCAGTGCTAGAGGAGGTGGGGCCCTAGGGTACGAGCAGTACTTC. It translates to CSARGGGALGYEQYF.

This clonotype was observed many times. The chain carries TRBV11-1 and TRBJ2-2, with D possibly matching TRBD2 (5 bases). The V and J ends lost 5 bases and 7 bases respectively, with 17 bases between them. This CDR3 region has 15 residues. Germline values: CDR1 SGHAT, CDR2 FQDESV (reference sequence). The chain's CDR3 is CASSVSHGGVGELFF. The CDR3 nucleotides read TGTGCCAGCAGCGTCTCCCACGGAGGTGTCGGGGAGCTGTTTTTT.

This clonotype was recorded at least ten times. The V call is TRBV20-1, the J call TRBJ2-7, with 7 bases matching TRBD2. V trimming: 5 bases; J trimming: 0 bases; junction bases outside the gene matches: 4. The CDR3 extends over 13 amino acids. Germline CDR1 DFQATT, CDR2 SNEGSKA (reference sequence). CDR3 protein: CSAWGLPSYEQYF. The CDR3 bases are TGCAGTGCTTGGGGACTACCCTCCTACGAGCAGTACTTC.

A few counts support this clonotype. The chain carries TRBV10-3 and TRBJ2-2; 10 bases map to TRBD1. Germline V CDR1 and CDR2: ENHRY, SYGVKD. The CDR3 is 16 amino acids. V shed 8 bases, J shed 3 bases, and the junction held 9 bases outside the gene matches. DNA of the CDR3: TGTGCCATCTCAACCCGGGGGACAGGGGACACCGGGGAGCTGTTTTTT. Protein: CAISTRGTGDTGELFF.

The J gene is TRBJ2-2, the V gene TRBV11-1, with 10 bases lining up with TRBD2. V lost 8 bases and J lost 3; bases outside the gene matches: 18. Looked up from germline, CDR1 is SGHAT and CDR2 is FQDESV (reference sequence). The CDR3 loop spans 19 amino acids. DNA for the CDR3: TGTGCCAGCCCGCCAGGGACTAGCGCAATAGAGCGGGACACCGGGGAGCTGTTTTTT. The encoded protein is CASPPGTSAIERDTGELFF.

This clonotype occurred many times. The chain joins TRBV6-5 to TRBJ1-5; D perhaps matches TRBD1 (5 bases). Per the germline V gene, CDR1 is MNHEY and CDR2 is SVGAGI. Trimming stripped 0 bases from V and 0 bases from J, with 9 bases between. This CDR3 comprises 16 residues. For the CDR3, the DNA is TGTGCCAGCAGTTACTCGGCCGGGGGTAGCAATCAGCCCCAGCATTTT. It is translated as CASSYSAGGSNQPQHF.

The chain carries TRBV12-3 or TRBV12-4 and TRBJ2-2, with D perhaps TRBD1 (6 bases). The length of the CDR3 is 15 residues. Trimming pared 4 bases from V and 6 bases from J, leaving 15 bases between. CDR3 region: CASSSEQGLAGELFF. The CDR3 DNA reads as TGTGCCAGCAGTTCAGAACAGGGCTTGGCCGGGGAGCTGTTTTTT.

The chain links TRBV14 to TRBJ2-7; maybe TRBD2 (6 bases). Germline-derived CDR1 and CDR2 are SGHDN and FVKESK. The CDR3 extends over 13 amino acids. V was cut by 0 bases and J by 6 bases, with 9 bases left in between. CDR3 sequence (DNA): TGTGCCAGCAGCCAAGATGGGGACTCCGAGCAGTACTTC. It codes for CASSQDGDSEQYF. The complete variable domain, with remaining parts taken from reference TRBV14 and TRBJ2-7, reads EAGVTQFPSHSVIEKGQTVTLRCDPISGHDNLYWYRRVMGKEIKFLLHFVKESKQDESGMPNNRFLAERTGGTYSTLKVQPAELEDSGVYFCASSQDGDSEQYFGPGTRLTVT.

This clonotype was picked up many times. The chain recombines TRBV5-1 with TRBJ2-1; the D is unclear. Per germline, CDR1 SGHRS and CDR2 YFSETQ. The CDR3 is made up of 13 amino acids. V lost 1 base and J lost 5, with 7 bases in between. The CDR3 DNA reads TGCGCCAGCAGCTTGAGGGTAAACAATGAGCAGTTCTTC. Amino acids: CASSLRVNNEQFF.